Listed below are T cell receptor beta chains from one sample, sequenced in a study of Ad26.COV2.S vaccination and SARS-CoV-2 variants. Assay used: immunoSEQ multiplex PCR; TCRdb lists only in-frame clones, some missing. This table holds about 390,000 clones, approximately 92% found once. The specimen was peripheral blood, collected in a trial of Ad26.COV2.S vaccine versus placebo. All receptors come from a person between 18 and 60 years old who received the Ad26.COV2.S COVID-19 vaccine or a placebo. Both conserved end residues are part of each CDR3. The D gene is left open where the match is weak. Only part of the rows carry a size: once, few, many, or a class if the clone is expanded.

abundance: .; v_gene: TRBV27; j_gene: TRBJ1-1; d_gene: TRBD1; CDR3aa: CASSSRAQTGTGATEAFF; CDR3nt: TGTGCCAGCAGTTCCCGAGCCCAAACCGGGACAGGGGCTACTGAAGCTTTCTTT
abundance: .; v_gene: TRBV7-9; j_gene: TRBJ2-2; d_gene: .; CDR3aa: CASSQSTGASSGELFF; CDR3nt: TGTGCCAGCAGCCAGTCTACGGGGGCGAGCTCCGGGGAGCTGTTTTTT
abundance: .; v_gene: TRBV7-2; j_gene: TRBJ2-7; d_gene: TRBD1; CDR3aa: CASSYRSGGQGAGEQYF; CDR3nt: TGTGCCAGCAGCTACCGGTCGGGCGGGCAGGGGGCTGGAGAGCAGTACTTC
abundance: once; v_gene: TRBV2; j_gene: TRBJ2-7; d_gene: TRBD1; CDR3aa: CASSKPTGVNYEQYF; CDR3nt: TGTGCCAGCAGTAAGCCGACAGGGGTTAACTACGAGCAGTACTTC
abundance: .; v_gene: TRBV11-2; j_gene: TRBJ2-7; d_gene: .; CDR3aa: CASSLANGVHF; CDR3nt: TGTGCCAGCAGCTTGGCAAACGGGGTCCACTTC
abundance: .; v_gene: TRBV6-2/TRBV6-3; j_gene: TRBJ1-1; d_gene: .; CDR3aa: CASSYFLTGEAFF; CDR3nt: TGTGCCAGCAGTTACTTTTTGACAGGTGAAGCTTTCTTT
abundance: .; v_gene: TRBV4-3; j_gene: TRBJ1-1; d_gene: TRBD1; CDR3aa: CASRRLLTGNEYTEAFF; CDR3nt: TGCGCCAGCCGGCGACTATTGACAGGGAATGAGTACACTGAAGCTTTCTTT
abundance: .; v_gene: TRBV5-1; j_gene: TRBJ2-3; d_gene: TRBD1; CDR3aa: CASSLGQGMADTQYF; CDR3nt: TGCGCCAGCAGCTTGGGACAGGGAATGGCAGATACGCAGTATTTT
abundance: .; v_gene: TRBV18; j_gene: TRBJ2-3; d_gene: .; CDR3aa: CASSPKRGLDTQYF; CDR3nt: TGTGCCAGCTCACCAAAACGGGGACTGGATACGCAGTATTTT
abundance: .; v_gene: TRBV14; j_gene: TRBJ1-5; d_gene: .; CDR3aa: CASSQAGNQPQHF; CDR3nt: TGTGCCAGCAGCCAGGCTGGGAATCAGCCCCAGCATTTT
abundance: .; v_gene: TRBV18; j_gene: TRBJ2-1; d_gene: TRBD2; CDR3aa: CASSHTSGSYNEQFF; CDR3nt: TGTGCCAGCTCACACACTAGCGGGTCCTACAATGAGCAGTTCTTC
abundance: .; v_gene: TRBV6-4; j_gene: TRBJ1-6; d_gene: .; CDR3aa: CASSDPPKRGARNSPLHF; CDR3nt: TGTGCCAGCAGCGACCCTCCAAAACGCGGGGCTCGTAATTCACCCCTCCACTTT
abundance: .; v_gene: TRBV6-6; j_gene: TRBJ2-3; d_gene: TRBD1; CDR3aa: CASNDRDRATDTQYF; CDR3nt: TGTGCCAGCAACGACCGGGACAGGGCTACAGATACGCAGTATTTT
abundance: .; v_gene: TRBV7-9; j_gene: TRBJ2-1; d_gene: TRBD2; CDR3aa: CASSFGRGNNEQFF; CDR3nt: TGTGCCAGCAGCTTTGGGCGGGGGAACAATGAGCAGTTCTTC
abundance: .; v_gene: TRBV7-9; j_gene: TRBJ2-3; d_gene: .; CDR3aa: CASSPLSSTDTQYF; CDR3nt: TGTGCCAGCAGCCCCCTATCTAGCACAGATACGCAGTATTTT
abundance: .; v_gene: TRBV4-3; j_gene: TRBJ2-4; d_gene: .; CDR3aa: CASSPYLLEGNLDIQYF; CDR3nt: TGCGCCAGCAGCCCCTACCTATTAGAAGGGAATTTGGACATTCAGTACTTC